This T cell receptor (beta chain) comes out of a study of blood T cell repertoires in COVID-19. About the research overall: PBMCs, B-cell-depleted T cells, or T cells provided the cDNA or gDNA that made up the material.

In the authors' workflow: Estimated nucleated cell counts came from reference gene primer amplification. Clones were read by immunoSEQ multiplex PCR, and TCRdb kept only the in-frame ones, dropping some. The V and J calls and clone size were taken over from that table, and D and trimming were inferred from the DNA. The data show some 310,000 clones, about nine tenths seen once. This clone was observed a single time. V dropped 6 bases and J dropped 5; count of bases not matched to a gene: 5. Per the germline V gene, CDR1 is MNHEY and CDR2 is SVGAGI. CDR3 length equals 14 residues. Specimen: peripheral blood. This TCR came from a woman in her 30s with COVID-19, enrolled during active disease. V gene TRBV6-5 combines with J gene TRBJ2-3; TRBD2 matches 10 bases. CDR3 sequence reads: CASRVAGGEDTQYF. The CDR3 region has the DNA TGTGCCAGCAGGGTAGCGGGAGGAGAAGATACGCAGTATTTT.